This T cell receptor (beta chain) is drawn from a study of T cells in Graves' hyperthyroidism and ophthalmopathy. Findings and caveats of the study: The model predicted ophthalmopathy a median around six months before onset.

Unmatched junction bases numbered 9, after V lost 6 bases and J lost 8 bases. The CDR3 extends over 15 amino acids. Each diagnosis was grounded in clinical symptoms, serum thyroxine and TRAb, thyroid ultrasound, and orbital computed tomography. This clonotype was observed a few times. Its antigen remains unidentified. Researchers took RNA transcripts and amplified the TCR beta CDR3 regions from them. RT-PCR in the first round (using the HTBI primer set) targeted the TCR CDR3. Each CDR3 protein gets one entry after TCRdb re-called the multiplex PCR reads with MiXCR. The profile shows 450,000 to 700,000 distinct CDR3 sequences, about half of them singletons.

The material sequenced was peripheral blood or thyroid tissue (not recorded which). The gene calls are TRBV12-3 or TRBV12-4 and TRBJ1-6; the match to TRBD1 covers 8 bases. The sequence derives from an adult woman with Graves' disease, either hyperthyroidism or ophthalmopathy (not recorded which). In DNA, the CDR3 is TGTGCCAGCAGCTTCGCGGGCAGGGGGCATTCACCCCTCCACTTT. Its translation: CASSFAGRGHSPLHF.